The rows below give T cell receptor beta chains drawn from one sample of a study of T cell responses to AZD1222 COVID-19 vaccine. Sequencing used immunoSEQ multiplex PCR; TCRdb keeps in-frame clones, though not all of them. The sample includes 150,000 to 200,000 clones, around 91% of them seen just once. This specimen was peripheral blood, taken on day 0 of AZD1222 vaccination. Receptor source: an adult in good health. The CDR3 runs from the conserved cysteine through the conserved F or W. The D gene is left open where the match is weak. Size values are once, few and many counts, or a class for expanded clones, and some rows have none.

V	size	J	D	DNA	CDR3
TRBV5-6	.	TRBJ1-2	.	TGTGCCAGCAGCTTGGGGGGGGCCTATGGCTACACCTTC	CASSLGGAYGYTF
TRBV7-2	.	TRBJ2-3	.	TGTGCCAGCAGAAAGGAGCCTAGCACAGATACGCAGTATTTT	CASRKEPSTDTQYF
TRBV7-8	.	TRBJ1-2	.	TGTGCCAGCAGCTTCCTAGGGACGACTGATGGCTACACCTTC	CASSFLGTTDGYTF
TRBV2	.	TRBJ2-5	TRBD1	TGTGCCAGCAGATTGACAGGGGGCCTGGAGACCCAGTACTTC	CASRLTGGLETQYF
TRBV4-1	.	TRBJ2-1	.	TGCGCCAGCAGCCAAGAAGGCCCCGGGACATACTACAATGAGCAGTTCTTC	CASSQEGPGTYYNEQFF
TRBV15	.	TRBJ2-7	.	TGTGCCACTGGGATGGGGGCGCGGGAGCAGTACTTC	CATGMGAREQYF
TRBV5-1	once	TRBJ2-5	TRBD2	TGCGCCAGCAGCTTAGCGGGGGGAACAGAGACCCAGTACTTC	CASSLAGGTETQYF
TRBV5-6	few	TRBJ1-1	.	TGTGCCAGCAGCTTGGAGGCGCGCGGGGCTTTCTTT	CASSLEARGAFF
TRBV2	.	TRBJ1-2	TRBD1	TGTGCCAGCAGTGAAAATGGACAGGGTGGCTATGGCTACACCTTC	CASSENGQGGYGYTF
TRBV5-6	.	TRBJ1-2	TRBD1	TGTGCCAGCAGCTTATGGAGGGACAGAGGCTATGGCTACACCTTC	CASSLWRDRGYGYTF
TRBV10-1	.	TRBJ2-2	.	TGCGCCAGCAGTGCCGATTGGGGGGCCGGGGAGCTGTTTTTT	CASSADWGAGELFF
TRBV7-9	.	TRBJ2-3	.	TGTGCCAGCAGCTTACCGGGGGCCGATACGCAGTATTTT	CASSLPGADTQYF
TRBV7-3	once	TRBJ1-4	.	TGTGCCAGCAGCCGATCCCCCACGGAAAAACTGTTTTTT	CASSRSPTEKLFF
TRBV10-3	.	TRBJ1-2	.	TGTGCCATCAGTGAGCCAGCCTATGGCTACACCTTC	CAISEPAYGYTF
TRBV12-5	.	TRBJ1-1	TRBD1	TGTGCTAGTGGTTTGGCCCTGACAGGGGGCGGCACTGAAGCTTTCTTT	CASGLALTGGGTEAFF
TRBV6-7	.	TRBJ2-1	.	TGTGCCAGCAGGCAAAACAATGAGCAGTTCTTC	CASRQNNEQFF
TRBV30	.	TRBJ1-2	.	TGTGCCTGGGACAGTTTACAGCACTATGGCTACACCTTC	CAWDSLQHYGYTF
TRBV6-1	.	TRBJ1-5	TRBD1	TGTGCCAGCATGCACGGGACAGGGAATCAGCCCCAGCATTTT	CASMHGTGNQPQHF
TRBV7-9	.	TRBJ2-1	TRBD2	TGTGCCAGCAGCCTGCCGACTAGCGGGACCGAATCCTACAATGAGCAGTTCTTC	CASSLPTSGTESYNEQFF
TRBV9	.	TRBJ2-6	TRBD1	TGTGCCTCCTACGGACAGGGCCCTGGGGCCAACGTCCTGACTTTC	CASYGQGPGANVLTF
TRBV19	.	TRBJ1-2	TRBD1	TGTGCCAGTAGTATGCAGGGGGCAGTCTATGGCTACACCTTC	CASSMQGAVYGYTF
TRBV30	.	TRBJ1-1	.	TGTGCCTTACTCGACCTCCAGGGCCACACTGAAGCTTTCTTT	CALLDLQGHTEAFF
TRBV25-1	.	TRBJ1-1	.	TGTGCCAGCAGTGAATCGTACGGGTACACTGAAGCTTTCTTT	CASSESYGYTEAFF
TRBV5-4	.	TRBJ2-7	.	TGTGCCAGCAGCACTCGAGGGGGGCCCTACGAGCAGTACTTC	CASSTRGGPYEQYF
TRBV12-3/TRBV12-4	.	TRBJ2-5	.	TGTGCCAGCAGCCCGACAGGACAAGAGACCCAGTACTTC	CASSPTGQETQYF
TRBV3-1/TRBV3-2	.	TRBJ1-1	.	TGTGCCAGCAGCCAAGTCCAAATGGGGGGCACTGAAGCTTTCTTT	CASSQVQMGGTEAFF
TRBV28	.	TRBJ2-5	.	TGTGCCAGCAGGGTTAGGGAGACCCAGTACTTC	CASRVRETQYF
TRBV7-9	.	TRBJ1-2	TRBD1	TGTGCCAGCAGTCAAGCAGGGGGCGGCTACACCTTC	CASSQAGGGYTF
TRBV28	.	TRBJ2-3	.	TGTGCCAGCAGTGGACTTACAGGGTTTTTCACAGATACGCAGTATTTT	CASSGLTGFFTDTQYF
TRBV4-1	.	TRBJ2-2	.	TGCGCCAGCAGCCAAAACGGGGCCACCGGGGAGCTGTTTTTT	CASSQNGATGELFF
TRBV2	.	TRBJ2-5	TRBD1	TGTGCCAGCAGGGGGGACAGCCAAGAGACCCAGTACTTC	CASRGDSQETQYF
TRBV5-6	.	TRBJ1-3	.	TGTGCCAGTAGAAATTCCGGAGGAAACACCATATATTTT	CASRNSGGNTIYF
TRBV28	.	TRBJ2-4	TRBD1	TGTGCCAGCAGTCGACAGGGCTCTGCCAAAAACATTCAGTACTTC	CASSRQGSAKNIQYF
TRBV18	.	TRBJ1-1	.	TGTGCCAGCTCACCACCGGCCGCGATAGTGGAAGCTTTCTTT	CASSPPAAIVEAFF
TRBV6-5	.	TRBJ2-1	.	TGTGCCAGCAAAGGACAGAGATTTGATTACAATGAGCAGTTCTTC	CASKGQRFDYNEQFF
TRBV10-3	.	TRBJ1-3	TRBD1	TGTGCCATCAGGGATACAGGGGTCGGAAACACCATATATTTT	CAIRDTGVGNTIYF
TRBV18	.	TRBJ1-1	.	TGTGCCAGCTTAGAGAACCCGGGGCTCATGAACACTGAAGCTTTCTTT	CASLENPGLMNTEAFF
TRBV4-1	.	TRBJ2-5	.	TGCGCCAGCAGCCAAGCCATCCAAGAGACCCAGTACTTC	CASSQAIQETQYF
TRBV28	once	TRBJ2-1	TRBD2	TGTGCCAGCAGTTTACTCCGGGGCGGGGGAAAAGGTGAGCAGTTCTTC	CASSLLRGGGKGEQFF
TRBV29-1	.	TRBJ2-4	TRBD2	TGCAGCGTTGGTCCCCCTAGCGGGGGGGCCAAAAACATTCAGTACTTC	CSVGPPSGGAKNIQYF
TRBV10-2	.	TRBJ1-2	.	TGCGCCAGCAGTGTTTACGGACTTAACTATGGCTACACCTTC	CASSVYGLNYGYTF
TRBV11-2	.	TRBJ2-1	TRBD1	TGTGCCAGCAGCTTAGCCCCCGGGACAGGGAACAATGAGCAGTTCTTC	CASSLAPGTGNNEQFF
TRBV20-1	.	TRBJ2-7	.	TGCAGTGCTACCAGGACTTACGAGCAGTACTTC	CSATRTYEQYF
TRBV5-1	.	TRBJ2-5	.	TGCGCCAGCAGCGACGTGGCTCAAGAGACCCAGTACTTC	CASSDVAQETQYF
TRBV12-5	.	TRBJ2-1	TRBD1	TGTGCTAGTGGTTTGGGAGCGACGGGACAGGGTACAAACAGGGGGTCCTACAATGAGCAGTTCTTC	CASGLGATGQGTNRGSYNEQFF
TRBV11-2	few	TRBJ2-7	TRBD1	TGTGCCAGCAGCTTGGATCCGGGACAGGCGCTCGAGCAGTACTTC	CASSLDPGQALEQYF
TRBV28	.	TRBJ1-2	TRBD1	TGTGCCAGCAGTTCGCCTTTTACAGGGGGAAACTATGGCTACACCTTC	CASSSPFTGGNYGYTF
TRBV6-4	.	TRBJ1-3	TRBD1	TGTGCCAGCGGAGGGGGCAAAAGCTCTGGAAACACCATATATTTT	CASGGGKSSGNTIYF
TRBV11-2	.	TRBJ2-3	.	TGTGCCAGCAGCTTAGCAGCCCAGGGAGGCACAGATACGCAGTATTTT	CASSLAAQGGTDTQYF
TRBV18	.	TRBJ2-7	TRBD1	TGTGCCAGCTCACCTGGGACAGGTCCCTACGAGCAGTACTTC	CASSPGTGPYEQYF
TRBV13	.	TRBJ2-5	TRBD1	TGTGCCAGCAGCTTCTCGACAGGGAGATCGAGCGAGACCCAGTACTTC	CASSFSTGRSSETQYF
TRBV5-1	.	TRBJ2-5	TRBD2	TGCGCCAGCAGATTACTAGCGGGGGGGAAAGAGACCCAGTACTTC	CASRLLAGGKETQYF
TRBV7-9	.	TRBJ1-4	.	TGTGCCAGCAGCGTCGTATCAGGGACAACTAATGAAAAACTGTTTTTT	CASSVVSGTTNEKLFF
TRBV6-1	.	TRBJ1-5	.	TGTGCCAGCAGTGAACAGGGTAGCTTGAGGCCCCAGCATTTT	CASSEQGSLRPQHF
TRBV12-5	once	TRBJ1-1	.	TGTGCTAGTCATCCAGGGGATGGTGAAGCTTTCTTT	CASHPGDGEAFF
TRBV7-2	.	TRBJ2-7	.	TGTGCCAGCAGCTTAGCGACGGGTGGCGAGTACGAGCAGTACTTC	CASSLATGGEYEQYF
TRBV28	.	TRBJ1-2	TRBD1	TGTGCCAGCAGTTCCGACGCAGGGGGCTCTAACTATGGCTACACCTTC	CASSSDAGGSNYGYTF